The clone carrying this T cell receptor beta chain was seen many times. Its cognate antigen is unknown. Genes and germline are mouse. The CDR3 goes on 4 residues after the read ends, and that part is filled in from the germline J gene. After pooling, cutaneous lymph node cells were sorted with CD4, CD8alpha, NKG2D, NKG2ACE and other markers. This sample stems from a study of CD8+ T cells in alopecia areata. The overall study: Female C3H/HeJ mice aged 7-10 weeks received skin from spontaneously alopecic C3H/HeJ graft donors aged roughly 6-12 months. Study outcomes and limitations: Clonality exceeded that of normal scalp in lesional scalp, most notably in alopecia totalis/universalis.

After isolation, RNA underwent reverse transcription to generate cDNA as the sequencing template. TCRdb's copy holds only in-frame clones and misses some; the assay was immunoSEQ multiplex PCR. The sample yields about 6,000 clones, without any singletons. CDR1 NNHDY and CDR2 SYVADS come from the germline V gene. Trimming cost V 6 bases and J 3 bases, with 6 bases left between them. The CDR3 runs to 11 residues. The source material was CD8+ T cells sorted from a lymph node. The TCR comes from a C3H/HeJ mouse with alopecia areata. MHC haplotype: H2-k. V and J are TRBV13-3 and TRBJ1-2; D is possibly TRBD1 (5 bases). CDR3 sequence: CASMGDSDYTF. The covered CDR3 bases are TGTGCCAGCATGGGGGACTCC.